This T cell receptor beta chain stems from a study of blood T cell repertoires in COVID-19. Study-wide background: Italy, Spain and the United States were the sources of the convalescent and acute COVID-19 samples. Sources were T cells, B-cell-depleted T cells, or PBMCs; the material itself was cDNA or gDNA.

Sequencing was performed with immunoSEQ multiplex PCR; in TCRdb, only in-frame clones are kept and a portion is missing. In the table there are about 180,000 clones, approximately 80% of which are singletons. Between the trimmed V and J ends, which lost 1 base and 4 bases, there was a span of 11 bases. The V gene's germline CDR1 is MGHRA and CDR2 YSYEKL. This CDR3 contains 15 residues. This sequence was found in a woman aged 40 to 49 with COVID-19, enrolled during active disease. The V gene is TRBV4-1, the J gene TRBJ2-1; perhaps TRBD2 as D (6 bases). The sequencing sample was made of peripheral blood. CDR3 amino acids: CASSQGGTAYNEQFF. The CDR3 nucleotides are TGCGCCAGCAGCCAAGGCGGGACGGCATACAATGAGCAGTTCTTC.